The 8 T cell receptor beta chains listed next were all sequenced from one sample in a study of cytomegalovirus exposure and HLA in healthy donors (dated by TCRdb to 2016 to 2017). The library was generated by the immunoSEQ multiplex PCR assay. Imported from immuneACCESS, the table was reduced by TCRdb to in-frame sequences with V and J called. These copies leave out some clones; in studies compared against another copy, an unresolved V gene accounts for under half, and the cause of the remainder is not known. The sample profile shows about 170,000 clones; around nine tenths of them were found once. Jointly, the top ten make up around 3.8% of the sample. The sequenced sample was PBMCs. The receptors were sampled from a young man in good health and CMV-seropositive.

The chain combines TRBV19 with TRBJ2-1, with a weak D call TRBD2 (5 bases). The CDR3 length is 16 residues. Germline loops: CDR1 LNHDA, CDR2 SQIVND (reference sequence). With 5 bases removed from V and 0 bases from J, the gap between germline ends came to 14 bases. In DNA form, the CDR3 reads TGTGCCAGTAGTCCCCCCCAGCGGCCCTCCTACAATGAGCAGTTCTTC. It yields the protein CASSPPQRPSYNEQFF. Using reference TRBV19 and TRBJ2-1 for the parts outside the CDR3, the full variable domain is DGGITQSPKYLFRKEGQNVTLSCEQNLNHDAMYWYRQDPGQGLRLIYYSQIVNDFQKGDIAEGYSVSREKKESFPLTVTSAQKNPTAFYLCASSPPQRPSYNEQFFGPGTRLTVL.

This clone was counted only a few times. The rearrangement links TRBV27 to TRBJ2-3, with TRBD1 matching over 7 bases. Germline assignment: CDR1 MNHEY and CDR2 SMNVEV (reference sequence). V was pared by 2 bases and J by 4 bases, with 6 bases of the junction left unmatched. This CDR3 is 15 amino acids long. CDR3 residues: CASSLAGTAPDTQYF. CDR3 in DNA: TGTGCCAGCAGTTTAGCTGGGACAGCACCAGATACGCAGTATTTT.

This chain connects TRBV6-1 to TRBJ1-5; no clear D. Germline V gives CDR1 MNHNS, CDR2 SASEGT. CDR3 length: 13 amino acids. The germline V and J ends were trimmed by 8 bases and 3 bases, with 11 bases remaining between them. In DNA form, the CDR3 reads TGTGCCAGCTTGGTTGACACCAATCAGCCCCAGCATTTT. Residues: CASLVDTNQPQHF.

This clone was counted a single time. The CDR3, as DNA: TGTGCCAGCAGTGCCCTGAGGCTAGCGAGCACAGATACGCAGTATTTT. This translates into CASSALRLASTDTQYF. V usage is TRBV2 and J usage is TRBJ2-3; a weak D match, TRBD2 (6 bases). The germline V gene has CDR1 SNHLY and CDR2 FYNNEI. V lost 4 bases to trimming and J lost 0 bases, with 14 bases between them. This CDR3 spans 16 amino acids.

This clone was counted only a few times. The rearrangement uses TRBV11-2 and TRBJ1-1; D is uncertain. V lost 4 bases and J lost 5, with 14 bases in between. The CDR3 contains 14 residues. Germline assignment: CDR1 SGHAT and CDR2 FQNNGV. CDR3 region: CASSSQLGGTEAFF. CDR3 sequence (DNA): TGTGCCAGCAGCTCACAACTGGGAGGGACTGAAGCTTTCTTT.

The chain employs TRBV10-2 and TRBJ1-5; D is undetermined. V was shortened by 0 bases and J by 0 bases, with 6 bases between the two germline ends. There are 15 residues in the CDR3. CDR1 is WSHSY and CDR2 is SAAADI in the germline V gene. The CDR3 is CASSESAVSNQPQHF. Written as DNA, the CDR3 is TGCGCCAGCAGTGAGTCGGCGGTTAGCAATCAGCCCCAGCATTTT.

CDR3 sequence (DNA): TGCGCCAGCAGCTTGGGTGGGAGGATAGATACGCAGTATTTT. Its translation: CASSLGGRIDTQYF. The V gene is TRBV5-1, the J gene TRBJ2-3; TRBD2 is a possible D gene (6 bases). V was cut by 0 bases and J by 5 bases, with 10 bases left in between. Germline V gene sequence: CDR1 SGHRS, CDR2 YFSETQ. The CDR3 consists of 14 residues.

The chain carries TRBV5-1 and TRBJ1-4; 7 bases match TRBD1. Losses at the gene ends were 2 bases for V and 8 bases for J; bases not matched to a gene: 6. The CDR3 loop spans 14 amino acids. Germline V lookup: CDR1 SGHRS, CDR2 YFSETQ. Here the CDR3 reads CASSFGQEVEKLFF. The CDR3 DNA reads as TGCGCCAGCAGCTTCGGACAGGAAGTCGAAAAACTGTTTTTT. Full variable domain (missing parts from reference TRBV5-1 and TRBJ1-4): KAGVTQTPRYLIKTRGQQVTLSCSPISGHRSVSWYQQTPGQGLQFLFEYFSETQRNKGNFPGRFSGRQFSNSRSEMNVSTLELGDSALYLCASSFGQEVEKLFFGSGTQLSVL.